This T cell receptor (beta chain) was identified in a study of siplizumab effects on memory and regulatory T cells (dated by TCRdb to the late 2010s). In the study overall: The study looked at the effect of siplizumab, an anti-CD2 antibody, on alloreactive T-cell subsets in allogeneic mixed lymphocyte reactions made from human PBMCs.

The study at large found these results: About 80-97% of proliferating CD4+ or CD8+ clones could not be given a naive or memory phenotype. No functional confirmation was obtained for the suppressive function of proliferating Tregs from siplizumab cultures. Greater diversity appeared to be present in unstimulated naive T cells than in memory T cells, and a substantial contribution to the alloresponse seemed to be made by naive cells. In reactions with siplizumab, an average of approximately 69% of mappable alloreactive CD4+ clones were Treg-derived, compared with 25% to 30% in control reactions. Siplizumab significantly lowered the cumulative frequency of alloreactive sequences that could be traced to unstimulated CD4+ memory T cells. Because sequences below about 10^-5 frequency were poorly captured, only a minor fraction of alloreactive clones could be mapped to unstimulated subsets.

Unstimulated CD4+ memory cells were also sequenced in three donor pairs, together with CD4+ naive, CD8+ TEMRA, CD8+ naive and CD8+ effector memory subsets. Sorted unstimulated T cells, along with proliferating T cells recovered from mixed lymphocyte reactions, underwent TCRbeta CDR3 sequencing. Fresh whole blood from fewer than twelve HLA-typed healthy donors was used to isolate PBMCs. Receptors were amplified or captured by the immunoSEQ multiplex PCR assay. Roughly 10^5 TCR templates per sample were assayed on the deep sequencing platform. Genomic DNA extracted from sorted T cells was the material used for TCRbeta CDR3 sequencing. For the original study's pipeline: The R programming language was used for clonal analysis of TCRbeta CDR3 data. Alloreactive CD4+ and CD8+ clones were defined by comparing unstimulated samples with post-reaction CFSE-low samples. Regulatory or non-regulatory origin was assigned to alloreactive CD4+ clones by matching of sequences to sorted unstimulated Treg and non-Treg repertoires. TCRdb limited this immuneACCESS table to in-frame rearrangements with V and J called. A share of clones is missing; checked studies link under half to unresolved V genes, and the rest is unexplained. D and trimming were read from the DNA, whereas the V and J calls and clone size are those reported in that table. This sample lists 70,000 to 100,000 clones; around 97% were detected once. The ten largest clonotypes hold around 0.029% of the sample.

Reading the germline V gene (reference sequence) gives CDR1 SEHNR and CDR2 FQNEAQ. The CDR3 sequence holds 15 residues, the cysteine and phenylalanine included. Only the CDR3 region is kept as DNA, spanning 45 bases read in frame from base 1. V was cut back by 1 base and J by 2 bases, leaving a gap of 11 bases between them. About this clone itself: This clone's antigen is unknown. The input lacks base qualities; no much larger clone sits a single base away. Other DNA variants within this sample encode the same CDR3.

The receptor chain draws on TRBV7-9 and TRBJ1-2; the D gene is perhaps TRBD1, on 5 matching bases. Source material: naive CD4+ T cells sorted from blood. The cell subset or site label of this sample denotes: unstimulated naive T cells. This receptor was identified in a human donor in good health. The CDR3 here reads CASSLGGQGNYGYTF. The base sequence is TGTGCCAGCAGCTTAGGGGGCCAGGGCAACTATGGCTACACCTTC.